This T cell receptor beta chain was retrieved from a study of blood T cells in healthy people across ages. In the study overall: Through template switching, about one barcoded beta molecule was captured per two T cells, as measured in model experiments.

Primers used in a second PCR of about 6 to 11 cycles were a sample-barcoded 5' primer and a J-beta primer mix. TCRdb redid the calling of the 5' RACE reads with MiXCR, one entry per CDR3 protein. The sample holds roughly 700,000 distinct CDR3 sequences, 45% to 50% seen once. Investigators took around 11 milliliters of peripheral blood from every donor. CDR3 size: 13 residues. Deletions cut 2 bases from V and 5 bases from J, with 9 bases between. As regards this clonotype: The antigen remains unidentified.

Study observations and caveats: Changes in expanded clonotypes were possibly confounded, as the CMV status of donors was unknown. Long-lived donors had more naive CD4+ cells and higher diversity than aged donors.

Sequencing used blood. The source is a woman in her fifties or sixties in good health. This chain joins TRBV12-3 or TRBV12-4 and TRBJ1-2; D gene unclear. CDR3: CASSLLGKYGYTF. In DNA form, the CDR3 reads TGTGCCAGCAGTTTATTAGGGAAGTATGGCTACACCTTC.